Shown below are 13 T cell receptor beta chains from a single sample sequenced in a study of T cells expressing NK-cell markers. TCRdb re-called the 5' RACE reads and shows each CDR3 protein once, DNA omitted. Here the sample table reports about 440,000 distinct CDR3 sequences. Sequencing used blood T cells: a sorted CD56 or NKG2C T cell subset, CD4+ or CD8+ T cells, or bulk PBMC T cells (not recorded which). The receptors shown here come from a woman between 18 and 75 years old in good health.

The J gene is TRBJ2-3, the V gene TRBV4-1; TCRdb returns TRBD1, unconfirmable since there is no DNA. The germline V gene encodes CDR1 MGHRA and CDR2 YSYEKL. The CDR3 runs 16 residues. The CDR3 is CASSQGGNPWTDTQYF.

This chain links TRBV28 with TRBJ2-1. The CDR3 extends over 11 amino acids. Germline V gives CDR1 MDHEN, CDR2 SYDVKM. This CDR3 reads CASKTDNEQFF. The complete variable domain, with remaining parts taken from reference TRBV28 and TRBJ2-1, reads DVKVTQSSRYLVKRTGEKVFLECVQDMDHENMFWYRQDPGLGLRLIYFSYDVKMKEKGDIPEGYSVSREKKERFSLILESASTNQTSMYLCASKTDNEQFFGPGTRLTVL.

The chain carries TRBV5-1 and TRBJ2-1; TCRdb designates TRBD2, a call that cannot be tested without DNA. CDR1 and CDR2 (germline): SGHRS, YFSETQ. There are 15 residues in the CDR3. The CDR3 loop reads CASSETPPPRDEQFF.

The gene calls are TRBV11-2 and TRBJ2-5; lacking DNA, the TRBD1 call made by TCRdb goes unchecked. Germline assignment: CDR1 SGHAT and CDR2 FQNNGV. CDR3 length: 18 residues. CDR3 protein: CASSPGAGAANNQETQYF.

The chain has TRBV20-1 and TRBJ2-1; as DNA is missing, the TRBD2 call by TCRdb cannot be tested. The CDR3 extends over 15 amino acids. Germline values: CDR1 DFQATT, CDR2 SNEGSKA (reference sequence). The CDR3 is CSANRLAGGHNEQFF.

The rearrangement uses TRBV7-9 and TRBJ1-5. The CDR3 is 12 residues long. Per germline, CDR1 SEHNR and CDR2 FQNEAQ (reference sequence). CDR3 region: CASSFEDQPQHF.

V gene TRBV24-1 combines with J gene TRBJ2-2; TCRdb calls TRBD2, which cannot be checked without DNA. The germline gives CDR1 KGHDR, CDR2 SFDVKD. The CDR3 is 16 amino acids. CDR3 sequence reads: CATSDFGEGHTGELFF.

The J gene is TRBJ2-6, the V gene TRBV6-5; the D gene TCRdb calls, TRBD1, cannot be checked with no DNA. The CDR3 sequence is 15 residues long. Germline CDR1 reads MNHEY; CDR2 reads SVGAGI. The chain's CDR3 is CASSSRVAGANVLTF.

The CDR3 protein is CASRKDYSNTGELFF. V usage is TRBV7-2 and J usage is TRBJ2-2; TCRdb proposes TRBD2, but this gene call is untestable without DNA. CDR1 SGHTA and CDR2 FQGNSA come from the germline V gene. The length of the CDR3 is 15 residues.

The chain carries TRBV18 and TRBJ2-7; TCRdb lists TRBD2, though no DNA is available to test this call. The V gene's germline CDR1 is KGHSH and CDR2 LQKENI. This CDR3 comprises 17 residues. The CDR3 region is CASSPGTSGARLYEQYF.

The gene calls are TRBV28 and TRBJ2-3; TCRdb selects TRBD1, and the lack of DNA leaves this call unchecked. Looked up from germline, CDR1 is MDHEN and CDR2 is SYDVKM. The CDR3 is 15 amino acids. This chain's CDR3 is CASSVGGTGTDTQYF.

The chain uses TRBV12-3 or TRBV12-4 and TRBJ2-4; TCRdb indicates TRBD2, and absent DNA this call remains unverified. The CDR3 contains 14 residues. The CDR3 protein is CASRSTRGKNIQYF.

The chain employs TRBV20-1 and TRBJ2-7; TCRdb's assignment of TRBD1 cannot be checked, as there is no DNA. The CDR3 runs 16 residues. Germline values: CDR1 DFQATT, CDR2 SNEGSKA (reference sequence). CDR3 sequence: CSARSTLGPESYEQYF.